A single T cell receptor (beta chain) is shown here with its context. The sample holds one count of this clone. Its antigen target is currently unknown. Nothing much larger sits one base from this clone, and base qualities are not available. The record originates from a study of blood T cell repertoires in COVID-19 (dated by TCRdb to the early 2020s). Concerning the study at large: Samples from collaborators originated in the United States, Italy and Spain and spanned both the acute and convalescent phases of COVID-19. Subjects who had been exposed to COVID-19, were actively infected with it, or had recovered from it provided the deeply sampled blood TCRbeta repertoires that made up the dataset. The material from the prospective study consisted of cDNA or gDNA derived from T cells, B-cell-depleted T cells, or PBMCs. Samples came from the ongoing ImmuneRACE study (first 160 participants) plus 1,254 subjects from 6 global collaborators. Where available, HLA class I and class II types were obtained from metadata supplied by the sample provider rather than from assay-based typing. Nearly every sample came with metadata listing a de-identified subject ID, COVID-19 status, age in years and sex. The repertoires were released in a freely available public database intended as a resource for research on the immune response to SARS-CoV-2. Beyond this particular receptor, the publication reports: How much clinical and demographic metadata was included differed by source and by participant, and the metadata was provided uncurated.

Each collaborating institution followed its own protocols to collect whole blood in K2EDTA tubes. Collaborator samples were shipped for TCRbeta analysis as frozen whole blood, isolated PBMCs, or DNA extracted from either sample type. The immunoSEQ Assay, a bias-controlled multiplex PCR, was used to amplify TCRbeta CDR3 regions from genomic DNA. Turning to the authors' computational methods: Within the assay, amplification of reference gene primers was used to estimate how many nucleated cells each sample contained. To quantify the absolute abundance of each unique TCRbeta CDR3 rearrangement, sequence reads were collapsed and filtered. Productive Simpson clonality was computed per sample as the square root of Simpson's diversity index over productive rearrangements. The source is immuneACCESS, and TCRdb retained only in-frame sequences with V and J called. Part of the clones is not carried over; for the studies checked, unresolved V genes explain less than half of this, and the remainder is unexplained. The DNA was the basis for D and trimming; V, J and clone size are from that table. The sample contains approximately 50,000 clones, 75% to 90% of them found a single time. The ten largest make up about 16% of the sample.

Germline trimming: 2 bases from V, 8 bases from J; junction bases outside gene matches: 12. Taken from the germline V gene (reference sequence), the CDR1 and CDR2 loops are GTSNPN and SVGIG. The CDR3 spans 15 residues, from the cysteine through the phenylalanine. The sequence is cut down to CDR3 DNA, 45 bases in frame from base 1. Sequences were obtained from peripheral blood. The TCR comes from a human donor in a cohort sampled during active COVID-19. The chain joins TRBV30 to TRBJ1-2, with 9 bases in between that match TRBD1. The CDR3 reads CAWSSTGTGKLGYTF. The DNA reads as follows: TGTGCCTGGAGTTCAACCGGGACAGGGAAACTAGGCTACACCTTC.